These T cell receptor beta chains were read from a single sample in a study of blood T cell repertoires in COVID-19. TCRdb's copy holds only in-frame clones and misses some; the assay was immunoSEQ multiplex PCR. The data hold approximately 97,000 clones, with 90% observed a single time. The sequenced sample was peripheral blood. These TCRs come from a man aged 60-69 years with acute or convalescent COVID-19. Each CDR3 is given with its conserved first and last residue. Fields, in order: V gene, J gene, CDR3 protein.

V gene: TRBV2
J gene: TRBJ1-4
CDR3 protein: CASTVRRREEKLFF

V gene: TRBV2
J gene: TRBJ2-5
CDR3 protein: CASSEGTTGETQYF

V gene: TRBV4-1
J gene: TRBJ1-1
CDR3 protein: CASDRTGSGAEAFF

V gene: TRBV30
J gene: TRBJ2-5
CDR3 protein: CAWKPGAWETQYF

V gene: TRBV13
J gene: TRBJ2-7
CDR3 protein: CASSFGGSYEQYF

V gene: TRBV3-1/TRBV3-2
J gene: TRBJ1-1
CDR3 protein: CASSLVGGRGPGGEAFF

V gene: TRBV3-1/TRBV3-2
J gene: TRBJ1-2
CDR3 protein: CASSQGRGANGYTF

V gene: TRBV5-6
J gene: TRBJ2-7
CDR3 protein: CASRSPSLGTYEQYF

V gene: TRBV6-6
J gene: TRBJ2-1
CDR3 protein: CASSYSDTYNEQFF

V gene: TRBV7-2
J gene: TRBJ1-3
CDR3 protein: CASSTPQGAQGNTIYF